Listed below are T cell receptor beta chains from one sample, sequenced in a study of T cells in tuberculosis. Only in-frame clones appear in the TCRdb table, and some are missing; sequencing was by immunoSEQ multiplex PCR. This sample has about 29,000 clones, with roughly 93% found just once. The sequenced material came from PBMCs. These receptors came from a donor aged 10-29 years with latent tuberculosis or without tuberculosis infection. Each CDR3 is given with its conserved first and last residue. Each record gives: V gene, D gene, CDR3 length, clone size, J gene, CDR3 DNA, CDR3 protein. D genes are given only for firm matches. The listing skips clone size in some rows; elsewhere it reads once, few, many or a size class.

v_gene: TRBV28; d_gene: .; len: 14; abundance: .; j_gene: TRBJ1-2; CDR3nt: TGTGCCAGCAGTCCCCCCGGGGGGCGGTATGGCTACACCTTC; CDR3aa: CASSPPGGRYGYTF
v_gene: TRBV2; d_gene: TRBD1; len: 14; abundance: .; j_gene: TRBJ1-4; CDR3nt: TGTGCCAGCAGCGCCGGGACAGGGGGTGAAAAACTGTTTTTT; CDR3aa: CASSAGTGGEKLFF
v_gene: TRBV19; d_gene: .; len: 13; abundance: .; j_gene: TRBJ1-1; CDR3nt: TGTGCCAGTAGTATAGATCGGGACACTGAAGCTTTCTTT; CDR3aa: CASSIDRDTEAFF
v_gene: TRBV28; d_gene: .; len: 12; abundance: .; j_gene: TRBJ1-4; CDR3nt: TGTGCCAGCGGACAGCGTAATGAAAAACTGTTTTTT; CDR3aa: CASGQRNEKLFF
v_gene: TRBV30; d_gene: .; len: 13; abundance: .; j_gene: TRBJ2-3; CDR3nt: TGTGCCTGGAGTCCGGGGGGCACAGATACGCAGTATTTT; CDR3aa: CAWSPGGTDTQYF
v_gene: TRBV6-4; d_gene: TRBD1; len: 15; abundance: .; j_gene: TRBJ2-1; CDR3nt: TGTGCCAGCAGTGACTCGACAGGGGGCTACAATGAGCAGTTCTTC; CDR3aa: CASSDSTGGYNEQFF
v_gene: TRBV7-2; d_gene: .; len: 14; abundance: .; j_gene: TRBJ2-7; CDR3nt: TGTGCCAGCAGCTTAGCCAGGGGTGAAAGCGAGCAGTACTTC; CDR3aa: CASSLARGESEQYF
v_gene: TRBV18; d_gene: .; len: 14; abundance: .; j_gene: TRBJ2-7; CDR3nt: TGTGCCAGCTCACCACCGCAGGGAACCTACGAGCAGTACTTC; CDR3aa: CASSPPQGTYEQYF
v_gene: TRBV27; d_gene: .; len: 14; abundance: .; j_gene: TRBJ2-1; CDR3nt: TGTGCCAGCAGGCGGGGAGGAACTAACAATGAGCAGTTCTTC; CDR3aa: CASRRGGTNNEQFF
v_gene: TRBV28; d_gene: TRBD1; len: 15; abundance: .; j_gene: TRBJ2-7; CDR3nt: TGTGCCAGCAGTCACCTGCGGCAGGGGGCGTACGAGCAGTACTTC; CDR3aa: CASSHLRQGAYEQYF
v_gene: TRBV6-8; d_gene: TRBD1; len: 16; abundance: .; j_gene: TRBJ2-5; CDR3nt: TGTGCCAGCAGGGAGGGGACAGGGGAAGATCGGGAGACCCAGTACTTC; CDR3aa: CASREGTGEDRETQYF
v_gene: TRBV5-1; d_gene: .; len: 14; abundance: .; j_gene: TRBJ2-7; CDR3nt: TGCGCCAGCAGCCCGTTGGGACTTTCCTACGAGCAGTACTTC; CDR3aa: CASSPLGLSYEQYF
v_gene: TRBV5-4; d_gene: TRBD1; len: 16; abundance: once; j_gene: TRBJ2-1; CDR3nt: TGTGCCAGCACCATAGGCGGGACAGGGAGAATGGATGAGCAGTTCTTC; CDR3aa: CASTIGGTGRMDEQFF
v_gene: TRBV6-6; d_gene: .; len: 16; abundance: .; j_gene: TRBJ1-2; CDR3nt: TGTGCCAGCAGTTCCGGAGGGGCAGGCCGTAACTATGGCTACACCTTC; CDR3aa: CASSSGGAGRNYGYTF
v_gene: TRBV19; d_gene: TRBD2; len: 15; abundance: .; j_gene: TRBJ2-3; CDR3nt: TGTGCCAGTAGTATGGAGGAGCGGGAGGTAGATACGCAGTATTTT; CDR3aa: CASSMEEREVDTQYF
v_gene: TRBV5-1; d_gene: .; len: 14; abundance: .; j_gene: TRBJ2-5; CDR3nt: TGCGCCAGCAGCTTGCAGGAGCGGAAGATGGCCCAGTACTTC; CDR3aa: CASSLQERKMAQYF
v_gene: TRBV2; d_gene: TRBD2; len: 16; abundance: .; j_gene: TRBJ2-1; CDR3nt: TGTGCCAGCAGTAATGGGCTAGCGGGAGTTTACAATGAGCAGTTCTTC; CDR3aa: CASSNGLAGVYNEQFF
v_gene: TRBV28; d_gene: .; len: 15; abundance: .; j_gene: TRBJ1-4; CDR3nt: TGTGCCAGCAGTTCCGCAGGGGAAACGGATGAAAAACTGTTTTTT; CDR3aa: CASSSAGETDEKLFF
v_gene: TRBV7-9; d_gene: .; len: 15; abundance: .; j_gene: TRBJ2-2; CDR3nt: TGTGCCAGCAGCTTAGCCTTAGCTCTCACCGGGGAGCTGTTTTTT; CDR3aa: CASSLALALTGELFF
v_gene: TRBV4-1; d_gene: .; len: 14; abundance: .; j_gene: TRBJ1-1; CDR3nt: TGCGCCAGCAGCCCGGGACTCTTGAGGGCTGAAGCTTTCTTT; CDR3aa: CASSPGLLRAEAFF
v_gene: TRBV10-3; d_gene: .; len: 16; abundance: .; j_gene: TRBJ2-7; CDR3nt: TGTGCCATCAGTGAGTTAGGGGTGTCGGGCTCCTACGAGCAGTACTTC; CDR3aa: CAISELGVSGSYEQYF
v_gene: TRBV28; d_gene: .; len: 14; abundance: .; j_gene: TRBJ2-3; CDR3nt: TGTGCCAGCAGCATACCAAACAGGGCCGATACGCAGTATTTT; CDR3aa: CASSIPNRADTQYF
v_gene: TRBV5-1; d_gene: .; len: 14; abundance: .; j_gene: TRBJ2-1; CDR3nt: TGCGCCAGCAGTGCCGACTTCTCCTACAATGAGCAGTTCTTC; CDR3aa: CASSADFSYNEQFF
v_gene: TRBV28; d_gene: TRBD2; len: 14; abundance: .; j_gene: TRBJ2-5; CDR3nt: TGTGCCAGCAGTGGCGGGGGGGCCCAAGAGACCCAGTACTTC; CDR3aa: CASSGGGAQETQYF
v_gene: TRBV5-6; d_gene: .; len: 17; abundance: .; j_gene: TRBJ1-3; CDR3nt: TGTGCCAGCAGCTTGGGGAGGATCCAACGCTCTGGAAACACCATATATTTT; CDR3aa: CASSLGRIQRSGNTIYF
v_gene: TRBV6-1; d_gene: .; len: 14; abundance: .; j_gene: TRBJ1-1; CDR3nt: TGTGCCAGCAGCTTGGACACCTACCGCCCTGAAGCTTTCTTT; CDR3aa: CASSLDTYRPEAFF
v_gene: TRBV5-1; d_gene: TRBD2; len: 14; abundance: .; j_gene: TRBJ2-1; CDR3nt: TGCGCCAGCATGGGGACTAGCGGGAGTAGTGAGCAGTTCTTC; CDR3aa: CASMGTSGSSEQFF
v_gene: TRBV19; d_gene: .; len: 9; abundance: .; j_gene: TRBJ2-7; CDR3nt: TGTGCCAGCAATCTTCGGGGGAACTTC; CDR3aa: CASNLRGNF
v_gene: TRBV19; d_gene: .; len: 13; abundance: .; j_gene: TRBJ2-7; CDR3nt: TGTGCCAGTAGTATAAGGGGCCCCAACGAGCAGTACTTC; CDR3aa: CASSIRGPNEQYF
v_gene: TRBV11-2; d_gene: TRBD1; len: 15; abundance: .; j_gene: TRBJ2-7; CDR3nt: TGTGCCAGCAGCTTAGAAACAGGGGGTCGCTACGAGCAGTACTTC; CDR3aa: CASSLETGGRYEQYF
v_gene: TRBV4-1; d_gene: TRBD1; len: 15; abundance: .; j_gene: TRBJ2-3; CDR3nt: TGCGCCAGCAGCCATCCCGGGACAGGGACATATACGCAGTATTTT; CDR3aa: CASSHPGTGTYTQYF
v_gene: TRBV27; d_gene: TRBD1; len: 15; abundance: once; j_gene: TRBJ1-5; CDR3nt: TGTGCCAGCAGTTACAGGGGGCTGGGGCGCCAGCCCCAGCATTTT; CDR3aa: CASSYRGLGRQPQHF
v_gene: TRBV15; d_gene: .; len: 16; abundance: .; j_gene: TRBJ2-1; CDR3nt: TGTGCCACCAGCAGAGATGCAGCGACGACCTACAATGAGCAGTTCTTC; CDR3aa: CATSRDAATTYNEQFF
v_gene: TRBV28; d_gene: .; len: 17; abundance: once; j_gene: TRBJ1-6; CDR3nt: TGTGCCAGCACCGGCCCCCAATTCCAGGGGACCCATTCACCCCTCCACTTT; CDR3aa: CASTGPQFQGTHSPLHF
v_gene: TRBV11-3; d_gene: TRBD1; len: 18; abundance: .; j_gene: TRBJ2-7; CDR3nt: TGTGCCAGCAGCTTAGATCTTGTTCCCGGGACAGCCCGATACGAGCAGTACTTC; CDR3aa: CASSLDLVPGTARYEQYF
v_gene: TRBV7-9; d_gene: .; len: 18; abundance: .; j_gene: TRBJ1-3; CDR3nt: TGTGCCAGCAGCTTATCGGCGGGGAGACAAGACTCTGGAAACACCATATATTTT; CDR3aa: CASSLSAGRQDSGNTIYF
v_gene: TRBV5-5; d_gene: TRBD2; len: 15; abundance: .; j_gene: TRBJ2-7; CDR3nt: TGTGCCAGCAGCAAACTAGCGGGAGTTACCTACGAGCAGTACTTC; CDR3aa: CASSKLAGVTYEQYF
v_gene: TRBV5-1; d_gene: TRBD1; len: 15; abundance: .; j_gene: TRBJ2-1; CDR3nt: TGCGCCAGCAGCTCAGGGACAGGGGGCGGGCTAGGTTCGTTCTTC; CDR3aa: CASSSGTGGGLGSFF
v_gene: TRBV9; d_gene: TRBD1; len: 15; abundance: .; j_gene: TRBJ1-5; CDR3nt: TGTGCCAGCAGCGGCCGAGGGACAGGCAATCAGCCCCAGCATTTT; CDR3aa: CASSGRGTGNQPQHF
v_gene: TRBV6-5; d_gene: .; len: 13; abundance: .; j_gene: TRBJ1-1; CDR3nt: TGTGCCAGCAGTTACAGGGGGAACACTGAAGCTTTCTTT; CDR3aa: CASSYRGNTEAFF